This T cell receptor (beta chain) was profiled in a study of T cell responses to AZD1222 COVID-19 vaccine (dated by TCRdb to the early 2020s). Some background on the complete study: AZD1222 recipients given second doses at about 4 weeks or at about 12 weeks were pooled, since spike-specific TCR depth and breadth were not found to differ between the two schedules. A total of over 230 trial participants underwent TCR sequencing, of whom some 210 received two doses of AZD1222 and about 25 received two doses of the MenACWY control vaccine. Enrollment into the trials was organized by age into subgroups of 18-55, 56-69 and 70-plus years, and those subgroups contained 148, 28 and 57 TCR-sequenced participants, respectively.

The CDR3 regions of human TCRbeta chains were subjected to immunosequencing. Concerning the study's data processing: TCRs in the repertoires were matched against a reference library of SARS-CoV-2-specific TCRs that had been generated with the MIRA antigen-specificity platform. Breadth was defined as the fraction of unique TCRs that were SARS-CoV-2-associated, and depth was defined as the fraction of total T cells that were SARS-CoV-2-associated. Using the MIRA data, each spike-specific TCR was assigned both to the spike region to which the TCR was reactive and to a CD4 or CD8 class. Log10-transformed breadth and depth values were compared by one-way ANOVA with Sidak's multiple comparisons tests. Sourced from immuneACCESS, this table was stored by TCRdb with only in-frame sequences that have V and J called. A share of the clones is absent; for the studies checked, an unresolved V gene accounts for under half, and the remainder has no known explanation. Clone size and V and J calls were adopted from that table, with D and trimming inferred from the DNA. The sample data list approximately 150,000 clones, and about 85% of these were observed just once. The ten largest clones capture about 2.5% of the sample.

On this clone: Its antigen remains unidentified. Nothing much larger sits one base from this clone, and base qualities are not available.

The study at large found these results: Conclusions about previously exposed vaccinees were limited because only a handful of AZD1222 recipients were SARS-CoV-2 seropositive at baseline. Nearly half of unique spike-specific TCRs reportedly recognized epitopes outside regions mutated in the B.1.351 and B.1.1.7 variants. A significant rise in spike-specific TCR breadth and depth was observed after two AZD1222 doses relative to day 0 and relative to MenACWY recipients. In the small 56-69-year group, the increase in depth fell short of significance, most likely because of low power. No day 14 peak-response samples were available, so repertoires were characterized only after the peak T cell response. Most participants were white British and females outnumbered males, and the authors suggested that clonal diversity may have been underestimated. Vaccine-associated CD4 TCRs spanned the whole spike protein, with dominant responses in regions 160-218 and 743-854.

What the time point label conveys for this sample: baseline before first vaccination. Vaccinee samples came from UK trials COV001 and COV002, including a single-blind randomized controlled phase 2/3 trial of AZD1222 (ChAdOx1 nCoV-19) in healthy adults. Trial participant PBMC samples were collected at day 0 and day 28 after the second dose for TCRbeta chain sequencing. CDR1 KGHDR and CDR2 SFDVKD were looked up in the germline V gene. Counted from cysteine to phenylalanine, this CDR3 has 11 amino acids. Only the CDR3 DNA is retained, 33 bases long and in frame from the first base. V loses 9 bases of germline sequence and J loses 3 bases, and the interval between the two ends is 5 bases.

The input for sequencing was peripheral blood, taken on day 0 of AZD1222 vaccination. The sequence joins TRBV24-1 to TRBJ1-3; the D gene is not confidently resolved. The receptor's source is an adult in good health. The nucleotides are TGTGCCACCGCCTATGGAAACACCATATATTTT. Its translation reads: CATAYGNTIYF.